This is a list of T cell receptor beta chains from one sample in a study of CD8+ T cells in alopecia areata. Repertoires were generated with immunoSEQ multiplex PCR, while TCRdb's copy carries only in-frame clones and drops some. The sample carries around 180,000 clones, approximately 67% recorded once. The specimen was CD4+ T cells sorted from blood, collected around week 50, from a patient treated with tofacitinib. All receptors derive from a human donor with alopecia areata. The CDR3 runs from the conserved cysteine through the conserved F or W. A D gene is named only where the DNA matches it firmly. Clone size, where shown, is once, few, many, or a class for clones that have expanded.

clone_size	j_call	v_call	d_call	cdr3_nt	cdr3_aa
.	TRBJ2-7	TRBV4-3	TRBD1	TGCGCCAGCAGCCAACCATCAGCCGGGACAGGGACCTACGAGCAGTACTTC	CASSQPSAGTGTYEQYF
.	TRBJ1-2	TRBV4-3	TRBD1	TGCGCCAGCAGCCAAGAGTCGCACAGGGGCTCTAACTATGGCTACACCTTC	CASSQESHRGSNYGYTF
.	TRBJ1-1	TRBV5-1	.	TGCGCCAGCAGCTTCCAGGGTACGGCGAACACTGAAGCTTTCTTT	CASSFQGTANTEAFF
few	TRBJ2-1	TRBV11-3	TRBD2	TGTGCCAGCAGCTCAGGACTAGCGTACAATGAGCAGTTCTTC	CASSSGLAYNEQFF
.	TRBJ1-6	TRBV7-8	.	TGTGCCAGCAGCTTAGTTCAGCGCGGAGGTTCACCCCTCCACTTT	CASSLVQRGGSPLHF
.	TRBJ1-1	TRBV29-1	.	TGCAGCGTAGAGTTTGGGAACACTGAAGCTTTCTTT	CSVEFGNTEAFF
.	TRBJ1-1	TRBV6-6	TRBD1	TGTGCCAGCAGCCAGGGGACAGGGAAAGCTTTCTTT	CASSQGTGKAFF
.	TRBJ2-3	TRBV6-5	TRBD2	TGTGCCAGCGGATCAGCGGGGGGGCCATCAGATACGCAGTATTTT	CASGSAGGPSDTQYF
once	TRBJ2-7	TRBV4-1	TRBD1	TGCGCCAGCAGCCTTCTCGACAGGGGGTATTACGAGCAGTACTTC	CASSLLDRGYYEQYF
.	TRBJ2-2	TRBV7-3	TRBD2	TGTGCCAGCAGCTCCTCCCGGGGGGATACCGGGGAGCTGTTTTTT	CASSSSRGDTGELFF
.	TRBJ2-7	TRBV29-1	.	TGCAGCGGGGGGAGAAAACAGGAGCAGTACTTC	CSGGRKQEQYF
.	TRBJ2-2	TRBV2	.	TGTGCCACCTCATCTTGGGACGCCGGGGAGCTGTTTTTT	CATSSWDAGELFF
.	TRBJ1-1	TRBV10-2	.	TGCGCCAGCAGTGGGGCGGGTCCGGACACTGAAGCTTTCTTT	CASSGAGPDTEAFF
.	TRBJ1-4	TRBV18	.	TGTGCCAGCTCACCCCGGGCAGCTTACGGGGAAAAACTGTTTTTT	CASSPRAAYGEKLFF
.	TRBJ2-5	TRBV4-3	TRBD2	TGCGCCAGCAGCCCAGCAGCGGGGGGGCTGGCCCAGTACTTC	CASSPAAGGLAQYF
.	TRBJ1-2	TRBV4-3	.	TGCGCCAGCAGCCCTTCGACAGATGCCTTCGCTGTTGGCTACACCTTC	CASSPSTDAFAVGYTF
.	TRBJ1-5	TRBV19	TRBD1	TGTGCCAGTTCACGGGACAGAGGCGTCAATCAGCCCCAGCATTTT	CASSRDRGVNQPQHF
.	TRBJ2-3	TRBV2	.	TGTGCCAGCAGGCCGAACGCTGATACGCAGTATTTT	CASRPNADTQYF
.	TRBJ1-1	TRBV4-3	.	TGCGCCAGCAGCCAAACCGTACTGAACACTGAAGCTTTCTTT	CASSQTVLNTEAFF
.	TRBJ1-5	TRBV6-5	.	TGTGCCAGCAGTACCCGGGATCAGCCCCAGCATTTT	CASSTRDQPQHF
few	TRBJ2-3	TRBV10-3	.	TGTGCCATCAGGGGGGATAGCACAGATACGCAGTATTTT	CAIRGDSTDTQYF
.	TRBJ2-1	TRBV2	.	TGTGCCAGCATCAAGGGCCGAGTGCGGGACATATACAATGAGCAGTTCTTC	CASIKGRVRDIYNEQFF
.	TRBJ1-2	TRBV5-1	.	TGCGCCAGCAGTAACCCGGCTGATCGTGGCTACACCTTC	CASSNPADRGYTF
.	TRBJ2-7	TRBV7-2	.	TGTGCCAGCAGCCTAAAAAGGGGTGCCTACTACGAGCAGTACTTC	CASSLKRGAYYEQYF
.	TRBJ2-7	TRBV4-3	.	TGCGCCAGCTCCCAACAACCGGGCGGGGACTCCTACGAGCAGTACTTC	CASSQQPGGDSYEQYF
.	TRBJ2-2	TRBV4-2	TRBD1	TGTGCCAGCAGCTCCACAGACAGGGCAGGCGGGGAGCTGTTTTTT	CASSSTDRAGGELFF
.	TRBJ2-2	TRBV29-1	.	TGCAGCGTTCGGCGGAACACCGGGGAGCTGTTTTTT	CSVRRNTGELFF
.	TRBJ1-1	TRBV29-1	.	TGCAGCGTTGAAGATCTTCAATGGGACACTGAAGCTTTCTTT	CSVEDLQWDTEAFF
.	TRBJ1-1	TRBV29-1	.	TGCAGCGTTGAAGGGAAAGTCGGGGGGACTGAAGCTTTCTTT	CSVEGKVGGTEAFF
.	TRBJ2-3	TRBV6-4	TRBD1	TGTGCCAGCAGTGAGGGACAGGGGGATACGCAGTATTTT	CASSEGQGDTQYF
once	TRBJ1-1	TRBV5-1	TRBD1	TGCGCCAGCAGCTTGGGACAGGGGGGCAAAGGAACTGAAGCTTTCTTT	CASSLGQGGKGTEAFF
once	TRBJ2-6	TRBV28	.	TGTGCCAGCTTATTCTCTGGGGCCAACGTCCTGACTTTC	CASLFSGANVLTF
once	TRBJ1-6	TRBV4-3	.	TGCGCCAGCAGCCATTCATCGGGGACGAGTAATTCACCCCTCCACTTT	CASSHSSGTSNSPLHF
.	TRBJ2-6	TRBV29-1	.	TGCAGCGTTGGGGGTCAGCACTCTGGGGCCAACGTCCTGACTTTC	CSVGGQHSGANVLTF
few	TRBJ2-1	TRBV29-1	TRBD1	TGCAGCGCCCTACGACAGGGGATTGGCGATGAGCAGTTCTTC	CSALRQGIGDEQFF
.	TRBJ1-2	TRBV30	.	TGTGCCTGGAGAGCGAACAGAAACTATGGCTACACCTTC	CAWRANRNYGYTF
few	TRBJ1-2	TRBV29-1	.	TGCAGCGTTGCAGGAGTCCTAAACGGAGTCTATGGCTACACCTTC	CSVAGVLNGVYGYTF
.	TRBJ1-5	TRBV7-2	.	TGTGCCAGCAGCTTAGCGCTTCAGTCCCAGCATTTT	CASSLALQSQHF
.	TRBJ1-2	TRBV6-1	.	TGTGCCAGCAGTGAATTGAGCTATGGCTACACCTTC	CASSELSYGYTF
.	TRBJ2-6	TRBV6-1	TRBD1	TGTGCCAGCAGACCCGACAGGGATAGGGCCAACGTCCTGACTTTC	CASRPDRDRANVLTF
.	TRBJ1-3	TRBV5-6	.	TGTGCCAGCAGTTCCTCAATCCGGGACCAAGGAAACACCATATATTTT	CASSSSIRDQGNTIYF
.	TRBJ1-6	TRBV30	TRBD1	TGTGCCTGGAGCCCACCGGGACAGGGGGAATCACCCCTCCACTTT	CAWSPPGQGESPLHF
.	TRBJ2-5	TRBV12-5	.	TGTGCTAGTGGTTCAAGTGGAGGGTCCGAGACCCAGTACTTC	CASGSSGGSETQYF
.	TRBJ1-2	TRBV25-1	.	TGTGCCAGCAGTGTTGGCTTTTATGGCTACACCTTC	CASSVGFYGYTF
.	TRBJ1-2	TRBV5-6	.	TGTGCCAGCAGCTTGAAGGTCGTGGACCCGGTTGGCGGTGGCTACACCTTC	CASSLKVVDPVGGGYTF
.	TRBJ1-1	TRBV9	.	TGTGCCAGCAGCGTAGCTTCGGGGACTCCTTCGAACACTGAAGCTTTCTTT	CASSVASGTPSNTEAFF
few	TRBJ2-7	TRBV10-3	TRBD1	TGTGCCACCGGACAGGAGTTGACTTACGAGCAGTACTTC	CATGQELTYEQYF
.	TRBJ2-3	TRBV4-3	TRBD2	TGCGCCAGCAGCCAAGATAGCGGGGGGGCCGGGTCAGATACGCAGTATTTT	CASSQDSGGAGSDTQYF
.	TRBJ1-2	TRBV4-1	.	TGCGCCAGCAGCCAGCCCCGGGGGGGGGACTATGGCTACACCTTC	CASSQPRGGDYGYTF